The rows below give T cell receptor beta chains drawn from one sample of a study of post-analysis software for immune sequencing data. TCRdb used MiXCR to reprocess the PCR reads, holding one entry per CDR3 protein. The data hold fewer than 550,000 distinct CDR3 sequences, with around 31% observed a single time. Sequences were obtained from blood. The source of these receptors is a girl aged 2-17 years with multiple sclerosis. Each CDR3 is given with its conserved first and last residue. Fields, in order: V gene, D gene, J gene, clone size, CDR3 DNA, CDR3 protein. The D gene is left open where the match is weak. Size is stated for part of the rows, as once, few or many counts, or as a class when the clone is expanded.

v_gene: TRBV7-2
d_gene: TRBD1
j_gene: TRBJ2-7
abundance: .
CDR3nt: TGTGCCAGCAATCTGGTCGGCAGGGGGATCGAGCAGTACTTC
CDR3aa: CASNLVGRGIEQYF

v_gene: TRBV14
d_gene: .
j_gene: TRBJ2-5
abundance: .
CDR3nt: TGTGCCAGCAGCCAAGTTAGGGGGAGGGATAACAATGAGCAGTACTTC
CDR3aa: CASSQVRGRDNNEQYF

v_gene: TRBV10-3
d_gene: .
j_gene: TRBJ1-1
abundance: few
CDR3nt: TGTGCCACCGTCGAGGGCTGGAACACTGAAGCTTTCTTT
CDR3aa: CATVEGWNTEAFF

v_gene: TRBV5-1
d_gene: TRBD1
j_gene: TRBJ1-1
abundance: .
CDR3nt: TGCGCCAGCAGCGACAAGACAGGGGGTACTGAAGCTTTCTTT
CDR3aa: CASSDKTGGTEAFF

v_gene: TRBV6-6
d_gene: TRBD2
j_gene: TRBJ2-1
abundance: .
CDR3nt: TGTGCCAGCAGTTACATAGGTGGGCGGGGGGGCCGTAATGAGCAGTTCTTC
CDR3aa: CASSYIGGRGGRNEQFF

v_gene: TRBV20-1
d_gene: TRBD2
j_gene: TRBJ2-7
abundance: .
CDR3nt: TGCAGTGCTAGAGCCCCAGCGGGGGGCTACAATGAGCAGTACTTC
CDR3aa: CSARAPAGGYNEQYF

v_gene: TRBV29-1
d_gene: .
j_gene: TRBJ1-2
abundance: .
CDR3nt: TGCAGCGTGGAGACAGAATTCTATGGCTACACCTTC
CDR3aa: CSVETEFYGYTF

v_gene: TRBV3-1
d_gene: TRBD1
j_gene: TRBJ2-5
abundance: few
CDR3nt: TGTGCCAGCAGCCAAGGCCGGACAGGGCAAGAGACCCAGTACTTC
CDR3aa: CASSQGRTGQETQYF

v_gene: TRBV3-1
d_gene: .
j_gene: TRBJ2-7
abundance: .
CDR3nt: TGTGCCAGCAGAGAGACAGAGGGCCTCACCTACGAGCAGTACTTC
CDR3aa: CASRETEGLTYEQYF

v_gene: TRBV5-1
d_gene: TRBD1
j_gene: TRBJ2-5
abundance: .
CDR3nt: TGCGCCAGCAGCATGGGACAGGTGGGAGAGACCCAGTACTTC
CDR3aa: CASSMGQVGETQYF

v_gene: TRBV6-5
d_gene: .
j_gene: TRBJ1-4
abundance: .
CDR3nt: TGTGCCAGCAGTTACGACGGGAGGGGAAGTGAAAAACTGTTTTTT
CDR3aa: CASSYDGRGSEKLFF

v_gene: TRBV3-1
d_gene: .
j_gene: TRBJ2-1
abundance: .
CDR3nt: TGTGCCAGCAGCCAAGAGGCTAGACTACGCAATGAGCAGTTCTTC
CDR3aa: CASSQEARLRNEQFF

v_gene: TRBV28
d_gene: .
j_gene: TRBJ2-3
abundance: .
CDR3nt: TGTGCCAGCAGTTTGGGCGGGACTTCTAAATGGGGTACGCAGTATTTT
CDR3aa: CASSLGGTSKWGTQYF

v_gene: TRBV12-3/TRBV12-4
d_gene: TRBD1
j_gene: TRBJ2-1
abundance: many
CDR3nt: TGTGCCAGCAGTCCTGACAGGGACAATGAGCAGTTCTTC
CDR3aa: CASSPDRDNEQFF

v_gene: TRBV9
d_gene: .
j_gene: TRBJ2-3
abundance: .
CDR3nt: TGTGCCAGCAGCACCGAGGATGGGGCAGTGATGGGCACAGATACGCAGTATTTT
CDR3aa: CASSTEDGAVMGTDTQYF

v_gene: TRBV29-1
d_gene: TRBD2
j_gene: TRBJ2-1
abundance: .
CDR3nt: TGCAGCGTTGAAGATCTAACTAGCGTCTACAATGAGCAGTTCTTC
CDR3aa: CSVEDLTSVYNEQFF

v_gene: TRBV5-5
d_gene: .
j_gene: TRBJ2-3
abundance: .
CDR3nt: TGTGCCAGCAGCGCCGACAGTCCCACCGATACGCAGTATTTT
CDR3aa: CASSADSPTDTQYF

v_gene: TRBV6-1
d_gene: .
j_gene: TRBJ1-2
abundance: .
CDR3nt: TGTGCCAGCAGGGACTCCAGGTTTGGCTACACCTTC
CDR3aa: CASRDSRFGYTF

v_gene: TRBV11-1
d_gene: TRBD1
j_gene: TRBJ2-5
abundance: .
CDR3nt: TGTGCCAGCAGCACGGACAGGGGAGGATCGTACCAAGAGACCCAGTACTTC
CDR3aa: CASSTDRGGSYQETQYF

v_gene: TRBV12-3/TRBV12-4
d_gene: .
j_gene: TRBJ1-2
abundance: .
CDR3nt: TGTGCCAGCAGGAATTCGGGACGGCAGGATTATGGCTACACCTTC
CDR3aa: CASRNSGRQDYGYTF

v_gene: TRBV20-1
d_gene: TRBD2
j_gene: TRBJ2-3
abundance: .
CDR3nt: TGCAGTGCTAGAGTTCCACTAGCGGGGGTTTCCACAGATACGCAGTATTTT
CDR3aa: CSARVPLAGVSTDTQYF

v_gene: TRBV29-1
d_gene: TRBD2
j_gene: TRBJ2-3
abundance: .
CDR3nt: TGCAGCGTAGCCAAGACTAGCGGGGAAGGAGATACGCAGTATTTT
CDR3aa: CSVAKTSGEGDTQYF

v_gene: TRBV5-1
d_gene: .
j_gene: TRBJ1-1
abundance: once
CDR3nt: TGCGCCAGCAGCTTGGTGGGGGAAGCGAGCACTGAAGCTTTCTTT
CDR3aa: CASSLVGEASTEAFF

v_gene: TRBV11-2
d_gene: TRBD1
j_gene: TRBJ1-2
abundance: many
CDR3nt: TGTGCCAGCAGCTTCGGACAGGGCGTTCCCTTATGGGGCTACACCTTC
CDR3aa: CASSFGQGVPLWGYTF

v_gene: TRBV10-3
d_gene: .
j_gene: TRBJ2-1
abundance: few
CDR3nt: TGTGCCATCTCGTCGGGGGCGGACGGCTACAATGAGCAGTTCTTC
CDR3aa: CAISSGADGYNEQFF

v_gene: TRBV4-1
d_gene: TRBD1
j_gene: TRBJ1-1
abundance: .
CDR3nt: TGCGCCAGCAGCCAAGAGACAGGGAGGACTGAAGCTTTCTTT
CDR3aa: CASSQETGRTEAFF

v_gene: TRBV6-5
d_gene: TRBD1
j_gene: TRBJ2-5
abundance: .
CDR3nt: TGTGCCTGCAGTGCATCACAGGGGCCGGGAGAGACCCAGTACTTC
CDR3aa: CACSASQGPGETQYF

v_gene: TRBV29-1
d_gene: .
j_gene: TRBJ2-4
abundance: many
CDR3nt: TGCAGCGTTGCTGAGGCCAAAAACATTCAGTACTTC
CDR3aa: CSVAEAKNIQYF

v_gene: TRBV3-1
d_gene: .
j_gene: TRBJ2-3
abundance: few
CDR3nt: TGTGCCAGCAGCCCCTGGAGGGGGGTCACAGATACGCAGTATTTT
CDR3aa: CASSPWRGVTDTQYF

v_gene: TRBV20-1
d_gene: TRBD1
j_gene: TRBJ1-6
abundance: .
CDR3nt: TGCAGTGCTCATCTTCCGGGACAGGGGAATTCACCCCTCCACTTT
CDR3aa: CSAHLPGQGNSPLHF

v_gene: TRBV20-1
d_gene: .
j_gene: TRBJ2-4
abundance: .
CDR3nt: TGCAGTGCTAGAGAGCAGGGATCTAAAAACATTCAGTACTTC
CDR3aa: CSAREQGSKNIQYF

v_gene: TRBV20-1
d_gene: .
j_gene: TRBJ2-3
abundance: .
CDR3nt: TGCAGTGCCGCGACTAGGGGTACAAGAGATACGCAGTATTTT
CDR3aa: CSAATRGTRDTQYF

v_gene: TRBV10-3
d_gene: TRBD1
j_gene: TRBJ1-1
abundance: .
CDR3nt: TGTGCCATCAGTCGGGACAGGGGGGACACTGAAGCTTTCTTT
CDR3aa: CAISRDRGDTEAFF

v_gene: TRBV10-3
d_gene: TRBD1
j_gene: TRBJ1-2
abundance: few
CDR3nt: TGTGCCATCAGTGAGTTCCAGGGGGCGCGGGACTATGGCTACACCTTC
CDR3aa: CAISEFQGARDYGYTF

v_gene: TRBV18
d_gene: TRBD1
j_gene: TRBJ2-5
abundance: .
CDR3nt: TGTGCCAGCTCACCACCTTATACGACAGGGGGAGAAGAGACCCAGTACTTC
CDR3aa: CASSPPYTTGGEETQYF

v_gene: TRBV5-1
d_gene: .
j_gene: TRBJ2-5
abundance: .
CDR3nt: TGCGCCAGCAGCTTCCGGGACGGTAGTATTGAGACCCAGTACTTC
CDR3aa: CASSFRDGSIETQYF

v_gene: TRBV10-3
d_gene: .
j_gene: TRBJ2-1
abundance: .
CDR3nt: TGTGCCATCAAGGTATCCCCTTACAATGAGCAGTTCTTC
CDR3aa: CAIKVSPYNEQFF

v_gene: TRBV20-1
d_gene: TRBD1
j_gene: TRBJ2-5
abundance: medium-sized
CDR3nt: TGCAGTGCTACGGGGACAGTCCAAGAGACCCAGTACTTC
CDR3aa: CSATGTVQETQYF